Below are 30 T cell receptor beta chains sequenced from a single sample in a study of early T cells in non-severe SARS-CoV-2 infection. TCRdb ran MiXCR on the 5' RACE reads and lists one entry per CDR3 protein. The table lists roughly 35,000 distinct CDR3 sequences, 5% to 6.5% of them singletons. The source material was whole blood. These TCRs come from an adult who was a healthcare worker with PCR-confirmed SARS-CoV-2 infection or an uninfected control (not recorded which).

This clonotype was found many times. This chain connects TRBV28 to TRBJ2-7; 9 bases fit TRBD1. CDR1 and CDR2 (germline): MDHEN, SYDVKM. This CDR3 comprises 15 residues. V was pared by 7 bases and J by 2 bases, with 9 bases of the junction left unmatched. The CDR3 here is CASTPSDRGAYEQYF. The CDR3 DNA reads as TGTGCCAGCACCCCGTCGGACAGGGGAGCCTACGAGCAGTACTTC.

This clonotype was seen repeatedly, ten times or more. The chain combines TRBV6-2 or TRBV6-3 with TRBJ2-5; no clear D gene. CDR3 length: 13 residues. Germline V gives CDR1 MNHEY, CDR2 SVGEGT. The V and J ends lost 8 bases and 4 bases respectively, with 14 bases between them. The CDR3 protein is CASCHVDRETQYF. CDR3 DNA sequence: TGTGCCAGCTGCCACGTGGACCGAGAGACCCAGTACTTC.

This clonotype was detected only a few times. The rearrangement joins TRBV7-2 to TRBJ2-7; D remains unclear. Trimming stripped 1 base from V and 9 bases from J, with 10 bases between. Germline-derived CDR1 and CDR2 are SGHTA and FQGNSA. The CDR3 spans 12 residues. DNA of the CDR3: TGTGCCAGCAGCTTAGGGGTGACTGGGCAGTACTTC. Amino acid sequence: CASSLGVTGQYF.

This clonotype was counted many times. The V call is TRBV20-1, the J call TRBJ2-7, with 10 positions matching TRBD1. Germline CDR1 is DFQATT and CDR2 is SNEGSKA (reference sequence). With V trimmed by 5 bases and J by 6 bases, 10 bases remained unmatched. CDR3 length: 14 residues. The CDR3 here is CSASRQGAFGEQYF. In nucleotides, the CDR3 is TGCAGTGCTTCCCGACAGGGGGCATTTGGCGAGCAGTACTTC.

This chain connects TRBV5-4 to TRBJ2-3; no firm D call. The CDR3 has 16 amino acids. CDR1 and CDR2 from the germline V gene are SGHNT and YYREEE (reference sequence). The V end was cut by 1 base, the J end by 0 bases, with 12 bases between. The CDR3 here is CASSLPDFQSTDTQYF. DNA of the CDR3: TGTGCCAGCAGCTTGCCTGACTTCCAGAGCACAGATACGCAGTATTTT. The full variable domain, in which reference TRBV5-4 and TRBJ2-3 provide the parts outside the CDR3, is ETGVTQSPTHLIKTRGQQVTLRCSSQSGHNTVSWYQQALGQGPQFIFQYYREEENGRGNFPPRFSGLQFPNYSSELNVNALELDDSALYLCASSLPDFQSTDTQYFGPGTRLTVL.

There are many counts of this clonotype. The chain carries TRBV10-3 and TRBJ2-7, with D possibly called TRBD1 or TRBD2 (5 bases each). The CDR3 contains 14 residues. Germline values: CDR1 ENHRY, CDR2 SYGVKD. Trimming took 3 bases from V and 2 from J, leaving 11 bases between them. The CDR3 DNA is TGTGCCATCAGTGACGCCGGGACGGCCTACGAGCAGTACTTC. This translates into CAISDAGTAYEQYF.

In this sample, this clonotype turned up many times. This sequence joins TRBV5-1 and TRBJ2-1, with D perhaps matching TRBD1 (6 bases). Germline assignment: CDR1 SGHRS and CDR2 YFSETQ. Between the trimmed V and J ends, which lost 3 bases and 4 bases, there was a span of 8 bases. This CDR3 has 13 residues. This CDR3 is CASSSQGYNEQFF. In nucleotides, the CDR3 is TGCGCCAGCAGCTCACAGGGATACAATGAGCAGTTCTTC.

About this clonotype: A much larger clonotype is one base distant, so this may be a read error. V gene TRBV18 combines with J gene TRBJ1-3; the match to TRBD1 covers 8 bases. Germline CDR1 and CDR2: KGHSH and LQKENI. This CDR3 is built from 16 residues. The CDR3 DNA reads TGTGCCAGCTCACCATCCGGGACAGGCTCTGGAAACATCATATATTTT. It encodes CASSPSGTGSGNIIYF.

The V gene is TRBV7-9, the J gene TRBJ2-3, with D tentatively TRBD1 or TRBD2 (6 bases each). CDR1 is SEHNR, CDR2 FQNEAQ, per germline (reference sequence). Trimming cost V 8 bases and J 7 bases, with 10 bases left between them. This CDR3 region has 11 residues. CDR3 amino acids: CASGGQNTQYF. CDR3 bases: TGTGCCAGCGGGGGGCAAAATACGCAGTATTTT.

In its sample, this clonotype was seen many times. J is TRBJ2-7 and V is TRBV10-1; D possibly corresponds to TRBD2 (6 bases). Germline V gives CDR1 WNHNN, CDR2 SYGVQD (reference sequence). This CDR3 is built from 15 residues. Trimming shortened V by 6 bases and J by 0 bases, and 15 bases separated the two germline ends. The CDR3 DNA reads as TGCGCCAGCAGCGCTGAGGAGGGCAGCTCCTACGAGCAGTACTTC. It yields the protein CASSAEEGSSYEQYF.

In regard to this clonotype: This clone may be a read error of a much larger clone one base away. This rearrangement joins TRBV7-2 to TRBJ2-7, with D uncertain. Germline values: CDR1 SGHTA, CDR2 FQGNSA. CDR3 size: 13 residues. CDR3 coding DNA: TGTGCCTGCAGCTTAGGCGGCTCCTACGAGCAGTACTTC. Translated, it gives CACSLGGSYEQYF.

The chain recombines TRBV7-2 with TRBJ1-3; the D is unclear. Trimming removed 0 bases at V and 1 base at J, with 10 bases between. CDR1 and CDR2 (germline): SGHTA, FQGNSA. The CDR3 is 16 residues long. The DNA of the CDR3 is TGTGCCAGCAGCTTAGCTTCAAGGGTTTCTGGAAACACCATATATTTT. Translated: CASSLASRVSGNTIYF.

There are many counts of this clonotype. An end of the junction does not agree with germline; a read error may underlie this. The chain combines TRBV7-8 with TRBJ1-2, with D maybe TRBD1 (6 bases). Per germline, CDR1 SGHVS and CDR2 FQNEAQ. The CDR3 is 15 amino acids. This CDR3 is CASNLGGFYDYGYTF. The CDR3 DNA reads TGTGCCAGCAACTTAGGGGGGTTTTATGACTATGGCTACACCTTC.

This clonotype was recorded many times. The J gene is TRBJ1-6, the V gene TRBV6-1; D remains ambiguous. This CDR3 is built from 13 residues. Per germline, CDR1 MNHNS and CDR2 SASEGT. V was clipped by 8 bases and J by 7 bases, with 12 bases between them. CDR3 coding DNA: TGTGCCAGCGCAAGGGCAACCAATTCACCCCTCCACTTT. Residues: CASARATNSPLHF.

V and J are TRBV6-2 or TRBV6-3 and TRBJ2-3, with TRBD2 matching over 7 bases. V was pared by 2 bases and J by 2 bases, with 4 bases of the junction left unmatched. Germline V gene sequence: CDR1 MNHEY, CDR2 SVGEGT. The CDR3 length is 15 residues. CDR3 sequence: CASSYGGGITDTQYF. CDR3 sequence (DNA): TGTGCCAGCAGTTACGGGGGGGGGATCACAGATACGCAGTATTTT.

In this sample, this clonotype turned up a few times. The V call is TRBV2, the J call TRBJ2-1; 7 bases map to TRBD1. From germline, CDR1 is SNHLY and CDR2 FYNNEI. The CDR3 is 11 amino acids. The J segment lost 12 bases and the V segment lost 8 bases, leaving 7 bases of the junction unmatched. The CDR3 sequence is CASRQGLGQFF. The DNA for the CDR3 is TGTGCCAGCCGACAGGGTCTGGGGCAGTTCTTC.

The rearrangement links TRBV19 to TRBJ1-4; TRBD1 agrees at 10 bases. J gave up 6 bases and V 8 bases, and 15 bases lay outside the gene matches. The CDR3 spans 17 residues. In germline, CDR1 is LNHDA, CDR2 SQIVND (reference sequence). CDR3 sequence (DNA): TGTGCCAGTTCTTACTATATGACCGGGACAGGGGATGAAAAACTGTTTTTT. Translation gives CASSYYMTGTGDEKLFF.

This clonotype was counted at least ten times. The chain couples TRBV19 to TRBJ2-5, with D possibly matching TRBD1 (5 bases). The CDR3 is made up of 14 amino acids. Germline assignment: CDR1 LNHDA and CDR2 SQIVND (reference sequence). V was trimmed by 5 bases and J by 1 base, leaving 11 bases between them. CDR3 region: CASSADIPQETQYF. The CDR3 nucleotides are TGTGCCAGTAGTGCGGACATACCCCAAGAGACCCAGTACTTC.

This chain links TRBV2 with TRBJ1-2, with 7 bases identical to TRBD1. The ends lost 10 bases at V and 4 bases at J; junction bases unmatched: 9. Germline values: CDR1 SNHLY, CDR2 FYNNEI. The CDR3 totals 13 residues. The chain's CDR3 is CATRTGWGYGYTF. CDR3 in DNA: TGTGCCACCCGGACAGGTTGGGGCTATGGCTACACCTTC.

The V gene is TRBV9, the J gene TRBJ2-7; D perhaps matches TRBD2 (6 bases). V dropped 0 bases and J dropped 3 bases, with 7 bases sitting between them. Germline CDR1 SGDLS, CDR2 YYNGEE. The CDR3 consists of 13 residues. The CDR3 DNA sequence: TGTGCCAGCAGCGTAGGGGGGGACTACGAGCAGTACTTC. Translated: CASSVGGDYEQYF.

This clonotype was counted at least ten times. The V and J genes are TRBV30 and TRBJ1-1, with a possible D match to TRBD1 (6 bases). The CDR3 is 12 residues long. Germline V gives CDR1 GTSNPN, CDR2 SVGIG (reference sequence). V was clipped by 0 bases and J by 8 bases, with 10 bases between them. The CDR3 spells CAWSVPQGEAFF. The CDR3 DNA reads TGTGCCTGGAGTGTTCCTCAGGGGGAAGCTTTCTTT.

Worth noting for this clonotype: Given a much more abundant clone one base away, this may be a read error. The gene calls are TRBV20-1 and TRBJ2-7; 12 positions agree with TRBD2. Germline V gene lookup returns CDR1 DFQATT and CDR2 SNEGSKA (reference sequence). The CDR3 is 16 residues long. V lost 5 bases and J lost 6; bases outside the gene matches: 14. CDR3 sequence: CSAPLAGGPRDSEQYF. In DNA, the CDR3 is TGCAGTGCTCCCCTAGCGGGAGGGCCGAGGGATTCCGAGCAGTACTTC.

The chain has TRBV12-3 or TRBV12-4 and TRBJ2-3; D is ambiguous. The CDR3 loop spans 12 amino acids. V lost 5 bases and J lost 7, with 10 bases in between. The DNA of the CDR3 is TGTGCCAGCAGTCTATCCTACCATACGCAGTATTTT. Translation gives CASSLSYHTQYF.

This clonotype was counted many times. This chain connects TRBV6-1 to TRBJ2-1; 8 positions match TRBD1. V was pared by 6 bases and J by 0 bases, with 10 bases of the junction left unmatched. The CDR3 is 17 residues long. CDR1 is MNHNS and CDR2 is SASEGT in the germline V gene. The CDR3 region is CASRDGQGARSYNEQFF. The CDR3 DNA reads TGTGCCAGCAGGGATGGGCAGGGGGCCCGCTCCTACAATGAGCAGTTCTTC.

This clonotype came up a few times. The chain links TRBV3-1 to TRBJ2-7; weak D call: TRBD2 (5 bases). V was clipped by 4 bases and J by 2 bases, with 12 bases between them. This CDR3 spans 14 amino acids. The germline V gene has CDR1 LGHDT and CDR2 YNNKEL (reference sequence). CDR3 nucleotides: TGTGCCAGCAGCCTCTCCCGGGATACCTACGAGCAGTACTTC. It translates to CASSLSRDTYEQYF.

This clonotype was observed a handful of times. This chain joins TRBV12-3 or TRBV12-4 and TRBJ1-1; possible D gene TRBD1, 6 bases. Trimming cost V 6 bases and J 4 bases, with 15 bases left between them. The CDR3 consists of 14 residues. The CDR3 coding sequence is TGTGCCAGCAGGTACCCGGGGGGGCCCACTGAAGCTTTCTTT. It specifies CASRYPGGPTEAFF.

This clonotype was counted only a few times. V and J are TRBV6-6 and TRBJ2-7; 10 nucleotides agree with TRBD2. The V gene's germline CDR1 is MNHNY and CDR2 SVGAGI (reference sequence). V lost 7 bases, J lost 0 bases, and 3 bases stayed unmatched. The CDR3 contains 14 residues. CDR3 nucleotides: TGTGCCAGCAATCCTAGCGGGAGCTCCTACGAGCAGTACTTC. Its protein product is CASNPSGSSYEQYF.

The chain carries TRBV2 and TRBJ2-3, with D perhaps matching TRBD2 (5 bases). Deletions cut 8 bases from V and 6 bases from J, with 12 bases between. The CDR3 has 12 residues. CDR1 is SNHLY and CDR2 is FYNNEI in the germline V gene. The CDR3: CASGSVVDTQYF. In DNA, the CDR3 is TGTGCCAGCGGGAGCGTAGTCGATACGCAGTATTTT.

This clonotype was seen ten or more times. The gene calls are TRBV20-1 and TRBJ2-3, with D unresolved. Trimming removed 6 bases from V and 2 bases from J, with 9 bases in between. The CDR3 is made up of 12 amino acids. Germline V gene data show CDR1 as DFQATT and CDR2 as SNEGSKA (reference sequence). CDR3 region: CSAKAATDTQYF. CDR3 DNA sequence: TGCAGTGCCAAGGCTGCCACAGATACGCAGTATTTT.

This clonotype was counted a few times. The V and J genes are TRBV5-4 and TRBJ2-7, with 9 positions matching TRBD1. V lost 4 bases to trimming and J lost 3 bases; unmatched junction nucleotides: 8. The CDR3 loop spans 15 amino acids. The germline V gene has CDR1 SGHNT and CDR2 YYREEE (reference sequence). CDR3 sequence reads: CASSTSGTGYYEQYF. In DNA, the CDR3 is TGTGCCAGCAGCACTTCCGGGACAGGGTACTACGAGCAGTACTTC.